The sequence of this TCR beta chain was determined in a study of CD8 T cells in ankylosing spondylitis. Study-level results: Matched synovial fluid from ankylosing spondylitis patients was reported to be enriched for disease-linked clones. The disease-linked clones had a CD8+ phenotype and low blood frequencies. What seemed typical of ankylosing spondylitis blood was a TCR beta motif built from roughly eight highly homologous variants.

Libraries for TCR beta were made by quantitative 5'-RACE with molecular barcodes. MiXCR was run by TCRdb on the 5' RACE reads, yielding one entry per CDR3 protein. Of 350,000 or so distinct CDR3 sequences listed, around 8% are singletons. The table lists this clonotype with many counts. Antigen specificity is unknown. The CDR3 has 15 residues. With 0 bases clipped from V and 5 bases from J, the junction kept 5 bases outside the gene matches. CDR1 is DFQATT, CDR2 SNEGSKA, per germline (reference sequence). The TCR originated in a male donor with ankylosing spondylitis. This chain links TRBV20-1 with TRBJ2-1, with TRBD2 matching 9 bases. The sample taken for sequencing was blood, either unsorted or a sorted T cell fraction (not recorded which). In DNA form, the CDR3 reads TGCAGTGCTAGAGATAGACTAGCGGTCCACAATGAGCAGTTCTTC. Residues: CSARDRLAVHNEQFF.